Below are 21 T cell receptor beta chains sequenced from a single sample in a study of high-grade serous ovarian cancer treatment subgroups. Tumor tissue was taken before any definitive surgery or chemotherapy was given. Here immunoSEQ multiplex PCR was the method, and the copy in TCRdb shows in-frame clones only, minus some. The table lists thousands of clones, roughly 78% of them singletons. Input material: tumor tissue. These receptors came from a human donor with high-grade serous ovarian cancer.

The chain links TRBV5-1 to TRBJ2-1; D gene ambiguous. The CDR3 length is 14 residues. The V and J ends lost 0 bases and 5 bases respectively, with 9 bases between them. CDR1 is SGHRS and CDR2 is YFSETQ in the germline V gene. CDR3 sequence: CASSLAQPDNEQFF. DNA of the CDR3: TGCGCCAGCAGCTTGGCGCAGCCCGACAATGAGCAGTTCTTC.

The CDR3 nucleotides are TGTGCCAGCCGTAGGGATGAGGCCGCCGGGGAGCTGTTTTTT. Its translation: CASRRDEAAGELFF. The chain couples TRBV6-5 to TRBJ2-2; D gene ambiguous. Trimming left V 8 bases short and J 6 bases short, with 16 bases between. The germline V gene encodes CDR1 MNHEY and CDR2 SVGAGI. The CDR3 covers 14 residues.

The chain couples TRBV2 to TRBJ2-5; possibly TRBD1 for D (6 bases). V shed 2 bases and J shed 11 bases, with 15 bases lying between them. This CDR3 contains 13 residues. Germline values: CDR1 SNHLY, CDR2 FYNNEI. CDR3 nucleotides: TGTGCCAGCAGTGAATGGGGGCTTGTTGAGCAGTACTTC. Its protein is CASSEWGLVEQYF.

The chain carries TRBV11-2 and TRBJ2-3, with 8 bases identical to TRBD1. The V gene end was trimmed by 5 bases and the J gene end by 0 bases; junction bases not matched to a gene: 7. Per the germline V gene, CDR1 is SGHAT and CDR2 is FQNNGV. The CDR3 is 16 amino acids. CDR3: CASSRQGALSTDTQYF. The CDR3 DNA is TGTGCCAGCAGCCGCCAGGGGGCCCTTAGCACAGATACGCAGTATTTT.

This clone was seen a few times. The J gene is TRBJ2-7, the V gene TRBV18; no definite D call. Germline values: CDR1 KGHSH, CDR2 LQKENI. This CDR3 spans 13 amino acids. V was cut by 4 bases and J by 1 base, with 8 bases left in between. CDR3 sequence (DNA): TGTGCCAGCTCACGGCAGAAATCCTACGAGCAGTACTTC. Its translation: CASSRQKSYEQYF.

The rearrangement joins TRBV11-3 to TRBJ2-1; 7 nucleotides line up with TRBD2. After removal of 5 bases from V and 0 bases from J, the junction contained 7 bases not matched to a gene. CDR1 is SGHNT and CDR2 is YENEEA in the germline V gene. The CDR3 runs to 16 residues. This CDR3 is CASSPDGGSSYNEQFF. In DNA, the CDR3 is TGTGCCAGCAGCCCGGACGGGGGGAGCTCCTACAATGAGCAGTTCTTC.

DNA for the CDR3: TGTGCCAGCAGCTACTCCCAACGCCACGAGGCTGTCGAGCAGTACTTC. Amino acids: CASSYSQRHEAVEQYF. V gene TRBV11-3 combines with J gene TRBJ2-7; D ambiguous. The germline V gene encodes CDR1 SGHNT and CDR2 YENEEA. Trimming removed 4 bases from V and 6 bases from J, with 22 bases in between. The CDR3 consists of 16 residues.

This clone was seen just once. The V and J genes are TRBV7-2 and TRBJ2-1, with D perhaps matching TRBD2 (6 bases). Per germline, CDR1 SGHTA and CDR2 FQGNSA. This CDR3 has 15 residues. V was trimmed by 7 bases and J by 4 bases, leaving 17 bases between them. Here the CDR3 DNA reads TGTGCCAGCACCAAAGCGGTGGGGGGATACAATGAGCAGTTCTTC. As protein: CASTKAVGGYNEQFF.

CDR3 amino acids: CAISAGLAGGPQETQYF. In DNA form, the CDR3 reads TGTGCCATCAGTGCTGGACTAGCGGGAGGCCCCCAAGAGACCCAGTACTTC. This chain links TRBV10-3 with TRBJ2-5; 14 nucleotides agree with TRBD2. The length of the CDR3 is 17 residues. The germline V gene has CDR1 ENHRY and CDR2 SYGVKD. The V segment lost 4 bases and the J segment 1 base; nucleotides outside the gene matches: 5.

The chain links TRBV6-1 to TRBJ2-5; tentatively, D is TRBD1 (5 bases). The J call may be incorrect, as the DNA end agrees better with TRBJ2-7. CDR3 size: 12 residues. Germline-derived CDR1 and CDR2 are MNHNS and SASEGT. CDR3 sequence: CAGKDKPYEQYF. The CDR3 nucleotides are TGTGCCGGAAAGGACAAGCCCTACGAGCAGTACTTC.

V is TRBV28 and J is TRBJ2-3; 12 bases are a match to TRBD2. Trimming at V came to 2 bases and at J to 5 bases, leaving 5 bases not matched to a gene. CDR3 length equals 16 residues. CDR1 is MDHEN and CDR2 is SYDVKM in the germline V gene. CDR3: CASSLGLAGGRDTQYF. In DNA, the CDR3 is TGTGCCAGCAGTTTAGGCCTAGCGGGAGGGAGAGATACGCAGTATTTT.

V is TRBV6-5 and J is TRBJ2-7; D might be TRBD1 (6 bases). V shed 10 bases and J shed 3 bases, with 22 bases lying between them. Germline V lookup: CDR1 MNHEY, CDR2 SVGAGI. The CDR3 covers 15 residues. This chain's CDR3 is CATQTLGGMSYEQYF. The CDR3 DNA follows: TGTGCCACCCAAACCCTAGGGGGAATGAGCTACGAGCAGTACTTC.

The chain has TRBV4-3 and TRBJ2-1; D is perhaps TRBD2 (6 bases). The CDR3 is 15 amino acids. V lost 0 bases to trimming and J lost 7 bases, with 13 bases between them. The germline CDR1 and CDR2 sequences are LGHNA and YSLEER. CDR3 region: CASSQEIAVVNEQFF. CDR3 DNA sequence: TGCGCCAGCAGCCAAGAGATAGCGGTAGTTAATGAGCAGTTCTTC.

The chain carries TRBV6-1 and TRBJ2-7; 9 bases fit TRBD2. The CDR3 consists of 15 residues. CDR1 and CDR2 (germline): MNHNS, SASEGT. J lost 2 bases, V lost 3 bases, and 5 bases had no gene match. The CDR3: CASSDSGSPPYEQYF. CDR3 coding DNA: TGTGCCAGCAGTGATAGCGGGAGTCCACCCTACGAGCAGTACTTC.

This chain connects TRBV2 to TRBJ2-3, with TRBD1 as a possible D gene (5 bases). CDR1 and CDR2 (germline): SNHLY, FYNNEI. This CDR3 contains 17 residues. V was cut by 3 bases and J by 0 bases, with 16 bases left in between. CDR3 in amino acids: CASSDGPTAASTDTQYF. CDR3 nucleotides: TGTGCCAGCAGTGACGGCCCGACAGCCGCTAGCACAGATACGCAGTATTTT.

The chain has TRBV28 and TRBJ2-1; D is possibly TRBD1 or TRBD2 (5 bases each). This CDR3 spans 13 amino acids. Germline CDR1 and CDR2: MDHEN and SYDVKM. V gave up 6 bases and J gave up 10 bases, with 16 bases separating them. DNA of the CDR3: TGTGCCAGCAGGGGAGATCAGGGAAAGGAGCAGTTCTTC. Amino acid sequence: CASRGDQGKEQFF.

The chain employs TRBV7-2 and TRBJ2-4; D possibly corresponds to TRBD1 (5 bases). Germline V gene data show CDR1 as SGHTA and CDR2 as FQGNSA. V lost 5 bases and J 8 bases, leaving 13 bases between the germline ends. The CDR3 runs 13 residues. CDR3: CASSPRVSDIQYF. The CDR3 DNA reads TGTGCCAGCAGCCCCAGGGTTTCGGACATTCAGTACTTC.

The genes are TRBV19 and TRBJ2-7; D possibly matches TRBD1 or TRBD2 (9 bases each). CDR3 size: 15 residues. Between the trimmed V and J ends, which lost 9 bases and 5 bases, there was a span of 23 bases. From germline, CDR1 is LNHDA and CDR2 SQIVND (reference sequence). The CDR3 spells CASRSGGTGKDEQYF. DNA for the CDR3: TGTGCCAGCAGAAGCGGGGGGACAGGGAAGGACGAGCAGTACTTC.

The chain carries TRBV4-1 and TRBJ2-2, with 8 positions matching TRBD1. J lost 4 bases, V lost 2 bases, and 3 bases had no gene match. The germline V gene encodes CDR1 MGHRA and CDR2 YSYEKL. The length of the CDR3 is 15 residues. DNA for the CDR3: TGCGCCAGCAGCCAATCCGGACAGGGCACCGGGGAGCTGTTTTTT. It codes for CASSQSGQGTGELFF.

The V gene is TRBV10-2, the J gene TRBJ1-5; possible D gene TRBD1, 5 bases. The CDR3 contains 15 residues. Trimming removed 3 bases from V and 0 bases from J, with 9 bases in between. In germline, CDR1 is WSHSY, CDR2 SAAADI. CDR3 DNA sequence: TGCGCCAGCAGTGACACAGGACGTAGCAATCAGCCCCAGCATTTT. It translates to CASSDTGRSNQPQHF.

CDR3 in amino acids: CASSNGYTGELFF. CDR3 in DNA: TGTGCCAGTAGTAATGGCTACACCGGGGAGCTGTTTTTT. The rearrangement joins TRBV19 to TRBJ2-2; D gene ambiguous. CDR1 and CDR2 from the germline V gene are LNHDA and SQIVND (reference sequence). Trimming took off 4 bases at V and 3 bases at J, with 6 bases between the two ends. The CDR3 has 13 amino acids.